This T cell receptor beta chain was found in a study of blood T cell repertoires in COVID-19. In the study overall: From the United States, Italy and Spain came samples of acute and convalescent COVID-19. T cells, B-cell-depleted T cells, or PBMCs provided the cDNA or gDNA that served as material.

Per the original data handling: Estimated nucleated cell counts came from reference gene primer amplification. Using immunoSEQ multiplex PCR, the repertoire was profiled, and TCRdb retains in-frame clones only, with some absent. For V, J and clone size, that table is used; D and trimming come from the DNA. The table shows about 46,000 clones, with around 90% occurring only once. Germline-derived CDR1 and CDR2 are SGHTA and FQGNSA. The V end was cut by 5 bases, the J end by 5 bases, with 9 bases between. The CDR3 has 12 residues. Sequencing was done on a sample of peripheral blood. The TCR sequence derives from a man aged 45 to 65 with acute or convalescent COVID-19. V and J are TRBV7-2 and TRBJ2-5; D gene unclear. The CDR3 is CASSPTGETQYF. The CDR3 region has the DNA TGTGCCAGCAGCCCCACCGGGGAGACCCAGTACTTC.